The rows below give T cell receptor beta chains drawn from one sample of a study of response to subunit inactivated influenza vaccine. One entry per CDR3 protein results from TCRdb running MiXCR on the RT-PCR reads. The sample has hundreds of thousands of distinct CDR3 sequences, around 14% seen once. The material sequenced was PBMCs from blood, taken roughly 2 weeks before vaccination. All receptors derive from a man aged 45-60 years who received an inactivated influenza vaccine. Each CDR3 is given with its conserved first and last residue. A D gene is named only where the DNA matches it firmly. Some rows have no size entry. The others give once, few or many, or a class for an expanded clone.

j_gene	d_gene	v_gene	abundance	CDR3aa	CDR3nt
TRBJ2-1	TRBD1	TRBV11-2	-	CASTRQGTYNEQFF	TGTGCCAGCACCCGACAGGGGACCTACAATGAGCAGTTCTTC
TRBJ1-1	-	TRBV5-5	many	CASSFRGWAEAFF	TGTGCTAGCAGCTTCAGGGGATGGGCTGAAGCTTTCTTT
TRBJ2-7	TRBD2	TRBV20-1	many	CSAQEPWPTSGGSYEQYF	TGCAGTGCCCAAGAACCCTGGCCGACTAGCGGGGGTTCCTACGAGCAGTACTTC
TRBJ2-7	-	TRBV3-1	-	CASTMAGDEQYF	TGTGCCAGCACCATGGCTGGGGACGAGCAGTACTTC
TRBJ2-5	-	TRBV29-1	few	CSPPERGREETQYF	TGCAGCCCCCCGGAACGGGGGCGGGAAGAGACCCAGTACTTC
TRBJ2-1	-	TRBV15	many	CATSRAMHRGQAYNEQFF	TGTGCCACCAGCAGAGCAATGCACCGGGGCCAAGCCTACAATGAGCAGTTCTTC
TRBJ1-6	-	TRBV6-1	few	CASRFSQGGGSPLHF	TGTGCCAGCAGATTTTCACAGGGAGGCGGATCACCCCTCCACTTT
TRBJ1-1	-	TRBV12-5	-	CASGLGLGTEAFF	TGTGCTAGTGGTTTAGGGTTGGGCACTGAAGCTTTCTTT
TRBJ2-1	-	TRBV20-1	-	CSARDSWSLWQFF	TGCAGTGCTAGAGATTCCTGGTCCCTCTGGCAGTTCTTC
TRBJ2-7	-	TRBV5-6	-	CASSLGVISYEQYF	TGTGCCAGCAGCTTGGGGGTCATCTCCTACGAGCAGTACTTC
TRBJ2-2	-	TRBV5-1	few	CASSMTVASNTGELFF	TGCGCCAGCAGCATGACAGTTGCTTCGAACACCGGGGAGCTGTTTTTT
TRBJ2-7	TRBD1	TRBV6-2/TRBV6-3	many	CASSRDRGGYEQYF	TGTGCCAGCAGCCGGGACAGGGGTGGCTACGAGCAGTACTTC
TRBJ2-1	-	TRBV11-2	few	CASSAGYNEQFF	TGTGCCAGCAGCGCGGGGTACAATGAGCAGTTCTTC
TRBJ2-1	-	TRBV11-2	-	CASSSGIPFYNEQFF	TGTGCCAGCAGTTCGGGGATACCCTTCTACAATGAGCAGTTCTTC
TRBJ2-2	TRBD2	TRBV28	-	CASSLGRSSGTSGGVNTGELFF	TGTGCCAGCAGTTTAGGGAGGTCATCCGGGACTAGCGGGGGGGTGAACACCGGGGAGCTGTTTTTT
TRBJ1-3	TRBD1	TRBV7-9	few	CASRRGQGSSGNTIYF	TGTGCCAGCAGGAGGGGACAGGGGTCCTCTGGAAACACCATATATTTT
TRBJ2-7	TRBD1	TRBV6-5	few	CASSYSGTGLYEQYF	TGTGCCAGCAGTTACTCCGGGACAGGGCTCTACGAGCAGTACTTC
TRBJ1-1	TRBD1	TRBV19	few	CASFEQGRGNTEAFF	TGTGCCAGTTTTGAACAGGGGAGGGGGAACACTGAAGCTTTCTTT
TRBJ2-1	-	TRBV7-2	many	CASSFTSRDEQFF	TGTGCCAGCAGCTTCACCTCCCGTGATGAGCAGTTCTTC
TRBJ2-5	TRBD1	TRBV20-1	-	CSALPTGDHQETQYF	TGCAGTGCCCTGCCGACAGGGGACCACCAAGAGACCCAGTACTTC
TRBJ2-2	TRBD2	TRBV6-2/TRBV6-3	-	CASSRLAGTGELFF	TGTGCCAGCAGTCGACTAGCGGGTACCGGGGAGCTGTTTTTT
TRBJ2-2	-	TRBV7-8	-	CASSLVGWSTGELFF	TGTGCCAGCAGCTTAGTGGGATGGAGCACCGGGGAGCTGTTTTTT